What follows is one T cell receptor (beta chain) and its context. The sample is drawn from a study of control samples from healthy donors and cancer patients. TCRdb keeps only in-frame clones here, not all; method: immunoSEQ multiplex PCR. Of about 160,000 clones detected, 95% to 96% appear once; the ten largest clones hold 1%. The CDR3 has 13 amino acids. Trimming removed 1 base from V and 5 bases from J, with 6 bases in between. Germline lookup yields CDR1 LGHDT and CDR2 YNNKEL (reference sequence). This rearrangement joins TRBV3-1 (or the pseudogene TRBV3-2) to TRBJ1-5; D remains ambiguous. The sample consisted of blood. This TCR was recovered from a woman in her twenties or thirties in good health. The CDR3 region is CASSQGDHQPQHF. CDR3 coding DNA: TGTGCCAGCAGCCAAGGGGATCATCAGCCCCAGCATTTT.